This entry is about one T cell receptor (beta chain). Its cognate antigen has yet to be identified. No much larger clone is present one base from it, and per-base qualities are unavailable. The sample carries other DNA sequences with the same CDR3. The donors were healthy, HIV-negative adults with no recently reported acute infections or vaccinations. Every donor was a Caucasian adult residing in Nashville, Tennessee, USA. Magnetic negative selection was used to enrich CD4+ T cells, after which naive cells were positively selected on CD45RA and the negative fraction became the memory subset. After blood collection by leukapheresis, PBMCs were isolated using Ficoll-Histopaque density gradient centrifugation and then cryopreserved in the vapor phase of liquid nitrogen. Analytical flow cytometry was used to check the purity and quantity of each magnetically sorted T cell population. Each sorted fraction had its genomic DNA isolated and then quantified by UV absorbance on a Nanodrop 2000c.

This sample was included in a study of shared clonotypes between healthy human individuals (TCRdb year 2020). With regard to the full study: The cohort comprised two women and a few men aged 18 to 49 years. For each donor, three plates each were used for CD4 naive and CD4 memory, two plates were used for CD8 naive, and one plate was used for CD8 memory. Blood TCR repertoires of about five healthy adults were deeply sequenced to estimate repertoire size and the extent of clonotype sharing between individuals. To increase sequencing depth and limit assay-specific biases, TCR repertoire library preparation and sequencing were carried out by different laboratories using diverse techniques. Per donor, leukapheresis produced somewhere between about 0.8 and 9 billion PBMCs. Overall study results and their limits: Around 5% of naive CD4, 3.5% of naive CD8, about 2.5% of memory CD4, and about 0.4% of memory CD8 clonotypes were shared across several donors. Rarefaction of sorted-subset datasets indicated incomplete sequencing despite the large sequencing depth. Sampling was limited to blood, and TCR repertoires in tissue likely differ from TCR repertoires in blood. Compared with non-shared clonotypes, the clonotypes found in all four sorted-subset donors had higher generation probabilities. Because the study included only a small number of donors, the genetic and exposure-history diversity represented was limited. Based on pairwise subsampling, the degree of clonotype sharing among donors was expected to be affected by sequencing depth. Estimated clonotype richness was generally larger for naive than for memory subsets.

The CDR1 and CDR2 encoded by the germline V gene are SGHRS and YFSETQ. The CDR3 measures 13 amino acids from cysteine to phenylalanine. The read is trimmed to its CDR3 DNA, 39 bases read in frame from base 1. The junction shows trimming of 0 bases on V and 5 bases on J, plus 8 bases between the germline ends. TCR CDR3 regions were amplified from genomic DNA by multiplex PCR using the deep immunoSEQ assay. Extracted genomic DNA from each cell subset was distributed evenly across all wells of several immunoSEQ 96-well plates, and each plate was treated as a replicate. For sorted subsets, each replicate PCR was loaded with about 200 ng genomic DNA, equivalent to 30,000 or so T cell genomes. The purified libraries were quantified using a Qubit 3.0 fluorometer, sized with a Bioanalyzer 2100, and then quantified again using the KAPA Library Quantification kit. Every immunoSEQ 96-well plate was sequenced on a dedicated single-read 150-cycle Illumina NextSeq 550 flow cell. From the authors' description of their analysis: Because the immunoSEQ output held only junctional sequences and lacked quality scores, the filtering could not match the filtering applied to full-length reads. To assign V/J genes and CDR3, sequences were annotated against IMGT germline references using PyIR, a Python wrapper for IgBLAST v1.9. Reads with weak V/J assignments (E-value above 1e-6), missing CDR3, stop codons, out-of-frame junctions, or ambiguous translated residues were removed. V3J clonotypes were defined by identical inferred V gene, J gene, and CDR3 amino acid sequence. Percentage overlap between repertoires was computed as shared unique clonotypes divided by the size of the smaller repertoire. Three approaches were used to assess repertoire richness: RTK rarefaction, the Chao1 estimator, and Recon v2.1 estimates of unobserved clonotypes. OLGA was used to compute generation probabilities for all TCRbeta clonotypes that the gDNA method yielded from four donors. TCRdb obtained this table from immuneACCESS and retained in-frame rearrangements with V and J assigned. These tables miss some clones; where compared with another copy, unresolved V genes account for less than half of the shortfall, and the remainder is unexplained. The V and J calls and clone size come from that table; D and trimming were worked out from the DNA. This sample comprises about 2.4 million clones, more than 85% of them detected only once. The top ten clones comprise more than 0.35% of the sample.

Recombination connected TRBV5-1 to TRBJ1-2; D gene: possibly TRBD1, on 5 matching bases. The clonotype originates from a man between 18 and 29 years old in good health. Some clones in this sample may be carry-over from other donors' samples. The sequenced material came from naive CD4+ T cells from PBMCs. The sample's cell subset or site label, in plain terms: CD45RA+ positively selected. The CDR3 in this case is CASSLEGAYGYTF. The nucleotide sequence reads TGCGCCAGCAGCTTGGAAGGGGCTTATGGCTACACCTTC.